The 6 T cell receptor beta chains in this list originate from one sample, sequenced in a study of post-analysis software for immune sequencing data. Study-level points and caveats: Five or six TRBV segments, including TRBV5-6, TRBV5-1 and TRBV20-1, were more frequent in patients than controls.

What these receptors recognize is not known. Unique molecular identifiers were carried by the TCR beta cDNA libraries. Each CDR3 protein gets one entry after TCRdb re-called the PCR reads with MiXCR. The sample includes fewer than 850,000 distinct CDR3 sequences, 35% to 55% of them seen just once. Sequencing was carried out using blood. The receptors come from a girl aged 10 to 17 with multiple sclerosis.

The V call is TRBV7-3, the J call TRBJ2-1, with D possibly TRBD2 on 6 matching bases. The germline CDR1 and CDR2 sequences are SGHTA and FQGTGA. The CDR3 loop spans 15 amino acids. Trimming left V 5 bases short and J 7 bases short, with 18 bases between. CDR3 protein: CASSPERASVNEQFF. The CDR3 DNA sequence: TGTGCCAGCAGCCCTGAGCGGGCCTCGGTTAATGAGCAGTTCTTC.

The chain has TRBV27 and TRBJ2-7; tentative D call: TRBD2 (6 bases). The ends were cut back, 4 bases at V and 5 bases at J, with 15 bases in the middle. Germline CDR1 reads MNHEY; CDR2 reads SMNVEV (reference sequence). The CDR3 consists of 14 residues. CDR3: CASSSMGLENEQYF. The CDR3 coding sequence is TGTGCCAGCAGTTCAATGGGACTTGAGAACGAGCAGTACTTC.

The chain recombines TRBV2 with TRBJ2-1, with D perhaps given as TRBD1 or TRBD2 (6 bases each). This CDR3 comprises 18 residues. Trimming left V 2 bases short and J 5 bases short, with 22 bases between. Germline V gene data show CDR1 as SNHLY and CDR2 as FYNNEI. The CDR3 sequence is CASSESGARYAGHNEQFF. CDR3 in DNA: TGTGCCAGCAGTGAATCGGGGGCGCGGTATGCTGGGCACAATGAGCAGTTCTTC.

The CDR3 region is CASSPSSGPNTGELFF. CDR3 nucleotides: TGTGCCAGCAGCCCCTCTTCGGGGCCGAACACCGGGGAGCTGTTTTTT. The V and J genes are TRBV13 and TRBJ2-2; D possibly matches TRBD1 or TRBD2 (5 bases each). This CDR3 has 16 residues. Germline lookup yields CDR1 PRHDT and CDR2 FYEKMQ (reference sequence). Trimming shortened V by 5 bases and J by 0 bases, and 13 bases separated the two germline ends. The whole variable domain, remainder taken from reference TRBV13 and TRBJ2-2, is AAGVIQSPRHLIKEKRETATLKCYPIPRHDTVYWYQQGPGQDPQFLISFYEKMQSDKGSIPDRFSAQQFSDYHSELNMSSLELGDSALYFCASSPSSGPNTGELFFGEGSRLTVL.

The table lists this clonotype with a few counts. V is TRBV7-9 and J is TRBJ2-7; D might be TRBD1 (7 bases). Germline V gene lookup returns CDR1 SEHNR and CDR2 FQNEAQ (reference sequence). V was cut by 0 bases and J by 0 bases, with 15 bases left in between. The CDR3 has 17 amino acids. In nucleotides, the CDR3 is TGTGCCAGCAGCTTAGCGGGGGGACAGTCAAGCTCCTACGAGCAGTACTTC. Its protein product is CASSLAGGQSSSYEQYF.

Here the CDR3 DNA reads TGCAGTGCTTTTCGTACAGATACGCAGTATTTT. It is translated as CSAFRTDTQYF. V usage is TRBV20-1 and J usage is TRBJ2-3; D not certain. Looked up from germline, CDR1 is DFQATT and CDR2 is SNEGSKA (reference sequence). V shed 5 bases and J shed 3 bases, with 6 bases lying between them. The CDR3 length is 11 residues.